This T cell receptor (beta chain) was identified in a study of OX40 agonist ivuxolimab in advanced cancers. About the study: Hepatocellular carcinoma, melanoma, renal cell or head and neck cancer occurred in dose-escalation patients. Cohort: about 82% men, mean age approximately 66, aged about 23 to 79. General observations from the study: At 0.1 to 3.0 mg/kg, CD4+ and CD8+ blood T cells expanded clonally by week 6.

V was pared by 3 bases and J by 15 bases, with 15 bases between. The CDR3 is 12 amino acids. Germline V gene sequence: CDR1 MGHRA, CDR2 YSYEKL. Data came from immunoSEQ multiplex PCR; TCRdb stores just in-frame clones and leaves some out. The table has around 80,000 clones, over 75% seen once; the top ten hold roughly 0.58%. This clone was detected a few times. What it recognizes is unknown. Samples of blood were obtained at baseline, on cycle 4 day 1, and on cycle 7 day 1. The sequencing used CD4+ or CD8+ T cells sorted from blood, collected in a trial of the OX40 agonist ivuxolimab. The chain links TRBV4-1 to TRBJ1-5; D is uncertain. This TCR was recovered from an adult with an advanced solid tumor such as melanoma, head and neck, liver or kidney cancer. CDR3 sequence reads: CASSHPKGILHF. The CDR3 DNA reads as TGCGCCAGCAGCCACCCCAAGGGAATACTGCATTTT.